This TCR beta chain was obtained from a study of blood T cell repertoires in COVID-19 (TCRdb year 2020). For context, the study as a whole: Samples covering the acute and convalescent phases of COVID-19 were provided by collaborators in the United States, Italy and Spain. Where available, HLA class I and class II types were taken from metadata supplied by the sample provider and were not determined by assay-based typing. The prospective study material was composed of cDNA or gDNA derived from T cells, B-cell-depleted T cells, or PBMCs. Samples were obtained from the ongoing ImmuneRACE study (first 160 participants) and from roughly 1,300 subjects provided by 6 global collaborators. Deeply sampled blood TCRbeta repertoires from subjects exposed to, actively infected with, or recovered from COVID-19 were included in the dataset. Nearly every sample came with metadata listing a de-identified subject ID, COVID-19 status, age in years and sex. The repertoires were made available in a free public database intended to serve as a resource for research on the immune response to SARS-CoV-2.

Participants in the prospective study were aged roughly 18 to 100 years, lived in 20 to 25 United States geographic areas, and enrolled through a virtual design. Cohort assignment in the prospective study relied on participant-reported clinical history from a screening survey and a study questionnaire. Recovered participants in ImmuneRACE Cohort 3 were defined by two consecutive negative NP/OP PCR tests, clearance by a healthcare professional, or resolution of symptoms. Each participant in the prospective study had whole blood, serum and a nasopharyngeal or oropharyngeal swab collected by mobile phlebotomists. Prospective study participants could optionally give additional blood draws and questionnaires over an approximately two-month period. Before DNA extraction, prospective study blood samples were shipped either frozen or at room temperature. Reading the germline V gene gives CDR1 MGHRA and CDR2 YSYEKL. Spanning cysteine to phenylalanine, the CDR3 consists of 15 amino acids. The only DNA kept is the CDR3, 45 bases in frame from the first base. V ends up 4 bases short and J 2 bases short, with an unmatched junction base count of 3.

Beyond this particular receptor, the publication reports: Clinical and demographic metadata were provided uncurated, with the amount varying by source and participant.

The immunoSEQ Assay, a bias-controlled multiplex PCR, was used to amplify TCRbeta CDR3 regions from genomic DNA. In the source study's methods: The number of nucleated cells in each sample was estimated by amplification of reference gene primers within the assay. To quantify the absolute abundance of each unique TCRbeta CDR3 rearrangement, sequence reads were collapsed and filtered. For each sample, productive Simpson clonality was calculated as the square root of Simpson's diversity index across productive rearrangements. The immuneACCESS repertoire file appears here via TCRdb, limited to in-frame rearrangements. These files lack a portion of the clones; in checked studies, under half of the deficit traces to unresolved V genes, and the cause of the others is not known. V, J and clone size are those of that table, while D and trimming were read from the DNA. The sample table lists around 310,000 clones, around 92% of them with a count of one. Of the sample, roughly a tenth falls within the top ten clones.

Details on this clone: This clone's antigen is unknown. Per-base quality was not reported, and no clone a single base away is much larger than it.

The sequenced sample consisted of PBMCs or T cells enriched from blood (not recorded which). The source of this sequence is a woman in her thirties who had recovered from COVID-19. The V gene is TRBV4-1 and the J gene is TRBJ1-3, and 9 junction bases match TRBD1. The sequenced DNA: TGCGCCAGCAGCCCGTGGACAGGGGCTGGAAACACCATATATTTT. Its protein reads: CASSPWTGAGNTIYF.